These T cell receptor beta chains were read from a single sample in a study of T cell responses to AZD1222 COVID-19 vaccine. Profiling relied on immunoSEQ multiplex PCR, and the TCRdb table lists in-frame clones only, not all of them. The data hold tens of thousands of clones, with roughly 90% observed a single time. This specimen was peripheral blood, taken on day 0 of MenACWY control vaccination. The receptors here all came from an adult in good health. Each CDR3 is given without its conserved first and last residue.

j_call,v_call,cdr3_aa
TRBJ2-1,TRBV4-3,ASSQSIGQGYNEQF
TRBJ2-1,TRBV27,ASHPLADPYNEQF
TRBJ2-1,TRBV11-2,ASSPVLAGGFNEQF
TRBJ2-7,TRBV28,ASSLSDRGGEQY
TRBJ2-3,TRBV7-3,ASSLVTEFSTDTQY
TRBJ1-3,TRBV7-2,ASKSHSGNTIY
TRBJ1-1,TRBV7-2,ASSRDRLSEAF
TRBJ2-3,TRBV5-4,ASSSHTDTQY
TRBJ2-7,TRBV4-1,ASSQPGTGGGEQY
TRBJ1-5,TRBV30,AWSVGLGEVWQPQH
TRBJ2-3,TRBV4-2,ASSQDQGDTQY
TRBJ2-7,TRBV14,ASSQDLNPWGEQY
TRBJ1-4,TRBV28,ASSLHGTGIEKLF
TRBJ2-7,TRBV28,ASRETGISSYEQY
TRBJ2-1,TRBV6-5,ASSTTGTAYNEQF
TRBJ2-3,TRBV7-9,ASSFQGADTQY
TRBJ2-2,TRBV19,ASSIGPNTGELF
TRBJ2-3,TRBV19,ASSKQGGDTQY
TRBJ1-1,TRBV12-3/TRBV12-4,ASSLGTNTEAF
TRBJ1-5,TRBV16,ASSANQPQH
TRBJ1-1,TRBV11-3,ASSLGGTQNTEAF
TRBJ1-1,TRBV6-2/TRBV6-3,ASSYYTEAF
TRBJ2-1,TRBV29-1,SVADNEQF
TRBJ2-7,TRBV5-4,ASSLVGYEQY
TRBJ2-1,TRBV10-3,AISESRGKTSGRAAEQF
TRBJ1-2,TRBV27,ASSPGGAYGYT
TRBJ2-7,TRBV2,ASKVLLYEQY
TRBJ1-1,TRBV2,ASSASSDEAF
TRBJ1-6,TRBV7-2,ASSILGAGDSPLH
TRBJ1-2,TRBV7-8,ASSLYNKGRHYGYT
TRBJ1-1,TRBV9,ASSVSGTEAF
TRBJ2-7,TRBV27,ASALGGGYEQY
TRBJ2-7,TRBV6-5,ASSYSRGTYEQY
TRBJ1-3,TRBV6-5,ASRSGTGAGNTIY
TRBJ2-2,TRBV7-2,ASTRGSDNTGELF
TRBJ2-3,TRBV28,ASRKRTATDTQY
TRBJ2-5,TRBV19,ASGTGFRSAETQY
TRBJ2-5,TRBV19,ASSPIAGKETQY
TRBJ2-7,TRBV7-8,ASSTPTTERQEPFYEQY
TRBJ2-7,TRBV28,ASSLAGRGIAGGEQY
TRBJ2-1,TRBV6-5,ASSYSSDEQF
TRBJ2-5,TRBV6-6,ASSSLWGGQETQY
TRBJ2-5,TRBV12-3/TRBV12-4,ASSPSQETQY
TRBJ1-5,TRBV3-1/TRBV3-2,ASSQGSGESNQPQH
TRBJ2-3,TRBV2,ASSGSSGTDTQY
TRBJ1-3,TRBV5-6,ASLVGSGNTIY
TRBJ2-3,TRBV3-1/TRBV3-2,ASSPLGGGTDTQY
TRBJ1-2,TRBV7-2,ASSPRGGIYGYT
TRBJ1-2,TRBV24-1,ATSDPGRAGSGYT
TRBJ1-1,TRBV18,ASSLTGRDTEAF
TRBJ2-7,TRBV27,ASSLRTDGSEQY